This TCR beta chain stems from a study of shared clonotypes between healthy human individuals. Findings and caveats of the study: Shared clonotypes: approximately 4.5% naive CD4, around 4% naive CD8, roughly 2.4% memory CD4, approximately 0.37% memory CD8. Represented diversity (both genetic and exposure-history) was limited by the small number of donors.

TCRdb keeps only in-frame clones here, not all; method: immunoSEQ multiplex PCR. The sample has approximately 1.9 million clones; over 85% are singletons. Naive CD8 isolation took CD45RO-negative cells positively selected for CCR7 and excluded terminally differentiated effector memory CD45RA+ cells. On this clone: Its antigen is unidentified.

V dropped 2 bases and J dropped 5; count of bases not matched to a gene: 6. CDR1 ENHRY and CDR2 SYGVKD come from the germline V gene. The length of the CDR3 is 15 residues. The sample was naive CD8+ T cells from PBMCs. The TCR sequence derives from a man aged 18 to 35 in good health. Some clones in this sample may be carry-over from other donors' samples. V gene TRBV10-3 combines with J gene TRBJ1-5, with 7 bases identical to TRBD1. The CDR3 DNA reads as TGTGCCATCAGTGAGGGAGACAGGGTCTATCAGCCCCAGCATTTT. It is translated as CAISEGDRVYQPQHF.